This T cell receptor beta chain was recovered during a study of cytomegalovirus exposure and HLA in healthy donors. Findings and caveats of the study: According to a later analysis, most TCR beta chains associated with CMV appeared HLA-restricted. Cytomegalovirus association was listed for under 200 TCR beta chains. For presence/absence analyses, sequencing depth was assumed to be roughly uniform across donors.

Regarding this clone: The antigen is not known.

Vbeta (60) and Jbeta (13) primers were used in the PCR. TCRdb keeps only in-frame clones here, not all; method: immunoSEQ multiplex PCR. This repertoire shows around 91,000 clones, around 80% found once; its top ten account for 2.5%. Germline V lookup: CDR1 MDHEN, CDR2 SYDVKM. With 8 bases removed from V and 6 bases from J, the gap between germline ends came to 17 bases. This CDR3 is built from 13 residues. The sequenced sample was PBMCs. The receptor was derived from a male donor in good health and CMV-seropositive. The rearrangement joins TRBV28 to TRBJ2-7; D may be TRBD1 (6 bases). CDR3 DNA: TGTGCCAGCCACCAGGGGTTTACCGGCGAGCAGTACTTC. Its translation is CASHQGFTGEQYF.